This T cell receptor (beta chain) was obtained from a study of T cells in Graves' hyperthyroidism and ophthalmopathy. Study information: Peripheral blood collection took place at initial diagnosis, before any treatment.

Authors of the study amplified TCR beta CDR3 regions from RNA transcripts. Primed by the HTBI set, a first-round RT-PCR was run on the TCR CDR3. In TCRdb, the multiplex PCR reads were re-called with MiXCR into one record per CDR3 protein. The sample shows roughly 840,000 distinct CDR3 sequences, roughly 40% of them seen only once. Material: blood. The sequence came from a man younger than 35 with Graves' hyperthyroidism.

The CDR3 DNA sequence: TGTGCCAGCAGCGTAGGACTAGCGGGAAGCGAGACCCAGTACTTC. Amino acids: CASSVGLAGSETQYF. V usage is TRBV9 and J usage is TRBJ2-5; 11 nucleotides match TRBD2. Unmatched junction bases numbered 3, after V lost 0 bases and J lost 5 bases. The CDR3 runs to 15 residues. Germline assignment: CDR1 SGDLS and CDR2 YYNGEE. The full variable domain, in which reference TRBV9 and TRBJ2-5 provide the parts outside the CDR3, is DSGVTQTPKHLITATGQRVTLRCSPRSGDLSVYWYQQSLDQGLQFLIQYYNGEERAKGNILERFSAQQFPDLHSELNLSSLELGDSALYFCASSVGLAGSETQYFGPGTRLLVL.